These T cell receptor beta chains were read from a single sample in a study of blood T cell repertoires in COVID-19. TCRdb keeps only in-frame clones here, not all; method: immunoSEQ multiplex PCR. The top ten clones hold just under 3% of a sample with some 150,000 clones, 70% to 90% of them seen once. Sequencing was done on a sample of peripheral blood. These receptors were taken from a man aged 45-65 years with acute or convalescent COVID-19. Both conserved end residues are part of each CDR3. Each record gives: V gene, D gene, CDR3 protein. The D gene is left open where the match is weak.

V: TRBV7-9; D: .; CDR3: CAITPKNYAYQETQYF
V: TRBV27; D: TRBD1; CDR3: CASSFLDRGTEAFF
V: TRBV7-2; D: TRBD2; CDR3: CASSPFGTSGSYEQFF
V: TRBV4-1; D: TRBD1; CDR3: CASSPQGALRISGANVLTF
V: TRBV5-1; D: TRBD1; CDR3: CASSLVGQGYGYTF
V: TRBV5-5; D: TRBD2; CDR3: CASSFRFGTSGDEQFF
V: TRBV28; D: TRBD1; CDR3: CASSLTGGTYEQYF
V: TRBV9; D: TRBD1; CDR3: CASSPRQGATGELFF
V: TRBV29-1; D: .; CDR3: CSVPWEGGYEQYF
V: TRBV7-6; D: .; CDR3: CASSLALTAEAFF
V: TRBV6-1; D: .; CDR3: CASSEVSFGTTTNQPQHF
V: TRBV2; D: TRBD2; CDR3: CASSEASGRAKTQYF
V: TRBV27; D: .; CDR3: CASSNGQPTAIQYF
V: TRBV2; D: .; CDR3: CASRRQDINEKLFF